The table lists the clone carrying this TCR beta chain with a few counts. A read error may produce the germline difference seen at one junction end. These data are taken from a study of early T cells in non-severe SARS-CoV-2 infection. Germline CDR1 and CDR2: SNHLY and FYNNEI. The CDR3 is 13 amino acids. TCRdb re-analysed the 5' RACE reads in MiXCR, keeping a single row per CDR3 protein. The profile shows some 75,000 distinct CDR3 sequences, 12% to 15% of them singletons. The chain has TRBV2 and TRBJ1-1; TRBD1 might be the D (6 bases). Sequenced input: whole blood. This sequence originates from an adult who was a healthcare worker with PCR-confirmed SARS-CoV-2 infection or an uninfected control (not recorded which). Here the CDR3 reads CASRGDRNTEVFF. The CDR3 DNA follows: TGTGCCAGCAGGGGCGACAGGAACACTGAAGTTTTCTTT.